The entry that follows covers one TCR beta chain sequence. Its antigen is currently not known. An end of the junction does not agree with germline; a read error may underlie this. Bone marrow was sampled from every patient at the time of active disease. Bone marrow mononuclear cells were isolated by Ficoll-Hypaque density gradient centrifugation. Myeloma plasma cells were removed and CD138-negative cells were collected by negative selection after labeling with CD138 magnetic microbeads on a MACS separator. Flow cytometry with CD138 antibodies on an Attune NxT was used to check how pure the isolated cells were. Total RNA was extracted with TRIzol reagent and quantified with a NanoDrop spectrophotometer. For each patient, paired RNA-seq and IR-seq were run on the CD138-negative bone marrow sample from that patient. The data derive from a study of read filtering for tumor transcriptome and immune sequencing (dated by TCRdb to the early 2020s). Background for the entire study: The cohort was composed of some 16 male and 11 to 15 female patients, with a mean age of roughly 70 years and an age range of about 40 to 90. After DNase treatment, whole-transcriptome libraries were prepared with the TruSeq RNA Access Library Prep Kit. TCR-region mapped reads per sample ranged from about 4 to 10.27 million with IR-seq versus only about 75 to 1,400 with RNA-seq. By revised international staging, roughly eight patients were R-ISS I, some 17 were R-ISS II and about seven were R-ISS III. TCR repertoires obtained by targeted immune repertoire sequencing and by bulk whole-transcriptome sequencing performed on the same bone marrow samples were compared. A main aim was a read-filtering strategy for immune repertoire data, specifically whether clonotypes supported by a single read should be removed. Findings and caveats that apply to the study as a whole: The sorted CD138-negative fraction was composed of a mixed bone marrow immune population rather than of purified T cells. In IR-seq, 80% to 85% of clonotypes but approximately 3.6% of total reads were represented by single-read clonotypes, whereas in RNA-seq, about 69% of clonotypes and more than 35% of reads were represented by single-read clonotypes. Clonotypes were captured by IR-seq at much higher depth and more reliably than by RNA-seq, and smaller IR-seq throughput was sufficient for identification of most shared clonotypes. When single-read clonotypes were removed, the proportions of shared clonotypes in IR-seq and RNA-seq correlated more strongly.

Counted from cysteine to phenylalanine, this CDR3 has 15 amino acids. Only the CDR3 portion is preserved as DNA: 45 bases, with reading frame beginning at the first base. Based on the germline V gene, the CDR1 and CDR2 sequences are SGHVS and FNYEAQ. The Immunoverse kit was used to build TCR libraries from 400 ng RNA, with molecular barcoded adaptors covering alpha/delta and beta/gamma chains. TCR library preparation used the same RNA that was used for transcriptome sequencing. TCR libraries were sequenced on an Illumina HiSeq 4000 with 2 x 150 cycles. Under the source paper's analysis protocol: With MiXCR, TCR reads were aligned to human V, D, J and C references and assembled into CDR3 clonotypes, with quality filtering and error correction included. The tcR package in R was used for analysis of clonotype counts and gene usage diversity. Raw mapping reads were checked after the RNA-seq reads had been mapped by STAR aligner version 2.5.3a onto the human GRCh37 genome. To test how sequencing depth affects detected clonotypes, IR-seq fastq files were randomly downsampled with Seqtk 1.3. In TCRdb, the public reads were trimmed at Q25 with fastp and aligned with MiXCR, with productive beta chains retained. Each CDR3 protein appears once, grouped with its most common genes and DNA. These V and J calls derive from TCRdb rather than the authors' analysis. This sample comprises about 90,000 distinct CDR3 sequences, around an eighth of them detected only once. The ten largest clones take up 14% to 15% of the sample.

The sequence links TRBV7-6 to TRBJ2-1; TRBD1 matches 8 bases in the middle. The source is a donor at least 40 years old with multiple myeloma. The sequenced material came from a population of CD138-negative cells sorted from bone marrow. Explained via the paper, the cell subset or site label denotes: bone marrow mononuclear cells depleted of CD138+ plasma/myeloma cells by negative magnetic selection. The nucleotide sequence is TGTGCCAGCAGCCCTAGGACAGGGCCTTACAATGGGCAGTTCTTC. Its amino acids are CASSPRTGPYNGQFF.